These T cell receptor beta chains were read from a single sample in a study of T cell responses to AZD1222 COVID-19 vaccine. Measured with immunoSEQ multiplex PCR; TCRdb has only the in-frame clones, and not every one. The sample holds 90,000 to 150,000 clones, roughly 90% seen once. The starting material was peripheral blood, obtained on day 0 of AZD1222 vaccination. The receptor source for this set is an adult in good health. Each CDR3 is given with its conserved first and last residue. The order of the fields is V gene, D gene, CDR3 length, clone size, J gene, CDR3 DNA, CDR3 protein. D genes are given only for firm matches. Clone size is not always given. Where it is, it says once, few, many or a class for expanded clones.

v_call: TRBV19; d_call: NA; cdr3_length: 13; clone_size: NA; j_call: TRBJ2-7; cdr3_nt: TGTGCCAGTAGTTCCACAGGGAGCTACGAGCAGTACTTC; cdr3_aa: CASSSTGSYEQYF
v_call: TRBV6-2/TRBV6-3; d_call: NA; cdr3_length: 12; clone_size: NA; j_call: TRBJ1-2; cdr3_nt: TGTGCCAGCAGCGAAACATCCTATGGCTACACCTTC; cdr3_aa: CASSETSYGYTF
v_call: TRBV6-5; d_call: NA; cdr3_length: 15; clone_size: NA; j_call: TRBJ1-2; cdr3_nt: TGTGCCAGCAGGCCCTCGAGGGCCTTTAACTATGGCTACACCTTC; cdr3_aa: CASRPSRAFNYGYTF
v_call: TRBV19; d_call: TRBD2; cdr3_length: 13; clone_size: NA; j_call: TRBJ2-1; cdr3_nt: TGTGCCAGTAGTATGGGCGTAGCGGGGGAGCAGTTCTTC; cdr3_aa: CASSMGVAGEQFF
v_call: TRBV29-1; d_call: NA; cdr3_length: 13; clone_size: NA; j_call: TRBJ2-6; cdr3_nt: TGCAGCGTCCTCCCCTCTGGGGCCAACGTCCTGACTTTC; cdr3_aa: CSVLPSGANVLTF
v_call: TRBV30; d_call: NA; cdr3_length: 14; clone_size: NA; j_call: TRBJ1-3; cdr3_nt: TGTGCCTGGACGATTGGGTACTCTGGAAACACCATATATTTT; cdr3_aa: CAWTIGYSGNTIYF
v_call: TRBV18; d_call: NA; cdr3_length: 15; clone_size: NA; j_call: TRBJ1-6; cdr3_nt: TGTGCCAGCTCACTAAACAGGCAATCGTACTCACCCCTCCACTTT; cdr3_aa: CASSLNRQSYSPLHF
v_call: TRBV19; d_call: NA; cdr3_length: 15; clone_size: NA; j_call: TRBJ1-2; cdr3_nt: TGTGCCAGTAGTATATCCCCTGGGGGAAACTATGGCTACACCTTC; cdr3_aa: CASSISPGGNYGYTF
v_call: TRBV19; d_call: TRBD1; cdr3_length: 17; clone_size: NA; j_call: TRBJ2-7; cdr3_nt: TGTGCCAGTAGTGGCACCGGGACAGGTGAATCTACCTACGAGCAGTACTTC; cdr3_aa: CASSGTGTGESTYEQYF
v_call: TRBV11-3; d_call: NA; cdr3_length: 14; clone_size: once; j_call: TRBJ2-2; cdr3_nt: TGTGCCAGCAGCTTAGAGTTTTCCACCGGGGAGCTGTTTTTT; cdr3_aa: CASSLEFSTGELFF
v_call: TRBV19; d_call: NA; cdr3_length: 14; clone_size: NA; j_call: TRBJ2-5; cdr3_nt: TGTGCCAGTAGCACGGACAGAGGGCAAGAGACCCAGTACTTC; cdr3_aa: CASSTDRGQETQYF
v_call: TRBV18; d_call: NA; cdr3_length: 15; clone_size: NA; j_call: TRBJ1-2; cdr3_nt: TGTGCCAGCTCGCAGGGACCCCGCACCGGCTATGGCTACACCTTC; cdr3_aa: CASSQGPRTGYGYTF
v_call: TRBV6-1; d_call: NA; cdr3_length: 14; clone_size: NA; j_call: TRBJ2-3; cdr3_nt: TGTGCCAGCAGTGACAGCGGAGGCACAGATACGCAGTATTTT; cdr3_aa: CASSDSGGTDTQYF
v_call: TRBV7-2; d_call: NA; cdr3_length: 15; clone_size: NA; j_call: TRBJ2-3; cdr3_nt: TGTGCCAGCAGCATCGTGGGGGGACGGTCAGATACGCAGTATTTT; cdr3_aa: CASSIVGGRSDTQYF
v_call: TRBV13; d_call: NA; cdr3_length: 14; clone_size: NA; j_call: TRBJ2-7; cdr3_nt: TGTGCCAGCAGCGCCCTAGGGGTAGCCTACGAGCAGTACTTC; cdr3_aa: CASSALGVAYEQYF
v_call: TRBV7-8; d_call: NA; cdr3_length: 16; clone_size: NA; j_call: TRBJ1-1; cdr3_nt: TGTGCCAGCAGCAAACGGGACGCTCCATTGAGCACTGAAGCTTTCTTT; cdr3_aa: CASSKRDAPLSTEAFF
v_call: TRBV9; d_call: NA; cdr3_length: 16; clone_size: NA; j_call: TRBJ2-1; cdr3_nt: TGTGCCAGCAGCGCGGCCGGGACTGGGACTTACAATGAGCAGTTCTTC; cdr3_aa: CASSAAGTGTYNEQFF
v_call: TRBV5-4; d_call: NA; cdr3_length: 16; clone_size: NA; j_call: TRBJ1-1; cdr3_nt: TGTGCCAGCAGCCCCACCCTTAGCTCACTGAACACTGAAGCTTTCTTT; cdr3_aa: CASSPTLSSLNTEAFF
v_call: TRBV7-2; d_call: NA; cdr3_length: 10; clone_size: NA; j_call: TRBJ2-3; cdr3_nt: TGTGCCCTCTCCCCGGCGACGCAGTATTTT; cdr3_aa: CALSPATQYF
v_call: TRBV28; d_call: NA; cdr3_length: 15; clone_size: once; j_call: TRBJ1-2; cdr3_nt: TGTGCCAGCAGTCAATCGACGGGAGCTAACTATGGCTACACCTTC; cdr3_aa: CASSQSTGANYGYTF
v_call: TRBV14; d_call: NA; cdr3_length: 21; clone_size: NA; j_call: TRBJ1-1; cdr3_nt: TGTGCCAGCAGCCCCCCAAGGGCAGGCGGGACATTTCCGAATCTGAACACTGAAGCTTTCTTT; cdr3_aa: CASSPPRAGGTFPNLNTEAFF
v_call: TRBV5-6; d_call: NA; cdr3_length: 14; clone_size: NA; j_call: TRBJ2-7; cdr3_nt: TGTGCCAGCAGCTTGGATCGCTCAGTCTACGAGCAGTACTTC; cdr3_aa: CASSLDRSVYEQYF
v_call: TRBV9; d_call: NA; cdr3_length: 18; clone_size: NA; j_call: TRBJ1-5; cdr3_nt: TGTGCCAGCAGCCCCTTGGACGGCGTGGAAGAGTCGAGGCAGCCCCAGCATTTT; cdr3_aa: CASSPLDGVEESRQPQHF
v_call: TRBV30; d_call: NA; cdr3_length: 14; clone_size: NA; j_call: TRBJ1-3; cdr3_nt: TGTGCCTGGACCTGGGGGACCTCTGGAAACACCATATATTTT; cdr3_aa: CAWTWGTSGNTIYF
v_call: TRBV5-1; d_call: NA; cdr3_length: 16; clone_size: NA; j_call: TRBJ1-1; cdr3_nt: TGCGCCAGCAGCTTGTTCGGCAGGGGCGACAACACTGAAGCTTTCTTT; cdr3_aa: CASSLFGRGDNTEAFF
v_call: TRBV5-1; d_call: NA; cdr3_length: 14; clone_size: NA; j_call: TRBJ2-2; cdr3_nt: TGCGCCAGCAGCTTGATGGTAGCAGCCGGGGAGCTGTTTTTT; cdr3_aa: CASSLMVAAGELFF
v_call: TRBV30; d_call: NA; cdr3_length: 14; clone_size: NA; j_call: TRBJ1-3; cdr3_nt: TGTGCCTGGAGAGTTACAGGCGCAGAAAACACCATATATTTT; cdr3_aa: CAWRVTGAENTIYF
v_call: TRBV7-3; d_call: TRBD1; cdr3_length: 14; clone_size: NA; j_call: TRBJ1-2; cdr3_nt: TGTGCCAGCAGCCCCGGACAGGGGGTATATGGCTACACCTTC; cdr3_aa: CASSPGQGVYGYTF
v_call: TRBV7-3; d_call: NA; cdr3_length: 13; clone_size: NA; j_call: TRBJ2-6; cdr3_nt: TGTGCCAGCAGCAACTCTGGGGCCAACGTCCTGACTTTC; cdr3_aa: CASSNSGANVLTF
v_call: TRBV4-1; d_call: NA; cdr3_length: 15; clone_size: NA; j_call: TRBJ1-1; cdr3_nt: TGCGCCAGCAGCCAAGGCGGGGGGCAGTTGACTGAAGCTTTCTTT; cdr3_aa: CASSQGGGQLTEAFF
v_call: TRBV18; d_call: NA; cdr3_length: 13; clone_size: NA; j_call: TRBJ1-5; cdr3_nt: TGTGCCAGCTCACCGAACCGGACCCAGCCCCAGCATTTT; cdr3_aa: CASSPNRTQPQHF
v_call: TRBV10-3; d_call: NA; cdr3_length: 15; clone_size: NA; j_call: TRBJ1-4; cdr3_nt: TGTGCCATCAGTGAGTACAGAAAAGTAAATGAAAAACTGTTTTTT; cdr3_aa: CAISEYRKVNEKLFF
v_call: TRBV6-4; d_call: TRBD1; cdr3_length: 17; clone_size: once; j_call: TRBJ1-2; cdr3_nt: TGTGCCAGCAGGATGACGGGACAGGGGGGACCCGTCTATGGCTACACCTTC; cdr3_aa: CASRMTGQGGPVYGYTF
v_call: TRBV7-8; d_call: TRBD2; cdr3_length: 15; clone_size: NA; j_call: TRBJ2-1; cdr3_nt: TGTGCCAGCGTGCTAGCGGGAGGCTCGGGGGGTGAGCAGTTCTTC; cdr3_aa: CASVLAGGSGGEQFF
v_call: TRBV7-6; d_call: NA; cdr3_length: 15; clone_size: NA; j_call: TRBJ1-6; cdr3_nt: TGTGCCAGCAGCTTAGGCCACAGAAATAATTCACCCCTCCACTTT; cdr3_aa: CASSLGHRNNSPLHF
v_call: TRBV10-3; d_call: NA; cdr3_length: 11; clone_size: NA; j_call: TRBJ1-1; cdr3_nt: TGTGCCATCAGTGATAACACTGAAGCTTTCTTT; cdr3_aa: CAISDNTEAFF
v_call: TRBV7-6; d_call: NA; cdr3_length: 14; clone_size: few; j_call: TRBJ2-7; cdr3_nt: TGTGCCAGCAGCCCCCGGACAGTCCCCTACGAGCAGTACTTC; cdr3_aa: CASSPRTVPYEQYF
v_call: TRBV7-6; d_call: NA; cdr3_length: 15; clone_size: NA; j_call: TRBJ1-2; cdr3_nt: TGTGCCAGCAGCCAAATAGACAATCCTCTCTATGGCTACACCTTC; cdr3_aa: CASSQIDNPLYGYTF
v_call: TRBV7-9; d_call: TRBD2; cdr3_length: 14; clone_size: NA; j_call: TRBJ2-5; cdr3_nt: TGTGCCAGCAGCGCGGGACTACCAGGGGAGACCCAGTACTTC; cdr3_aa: CASSAGLPGETQYF
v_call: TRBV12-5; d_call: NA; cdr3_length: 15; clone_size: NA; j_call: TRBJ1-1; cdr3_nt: TGTGCTAGTGGTTTGGTACCGGGGCTCGGGACTGAAGCTTTCTTT; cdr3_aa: CASGLVPGLGTEAFF
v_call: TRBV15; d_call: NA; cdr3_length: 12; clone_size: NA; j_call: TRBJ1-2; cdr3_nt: TGTGCCACCAGCAGCCAAGACTATGGCTACACCTTC; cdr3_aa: CATSSQDYGYTF
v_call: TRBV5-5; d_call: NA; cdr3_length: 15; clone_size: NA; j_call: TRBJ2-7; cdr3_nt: TGTGCCAGCGTCTCTCCCGGGACGCTTACCTACGAGCAGTACTTC; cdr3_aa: CASVSPGTLTYEQYF
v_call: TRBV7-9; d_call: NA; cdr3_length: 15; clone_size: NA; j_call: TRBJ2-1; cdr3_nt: TGTGCCAGCAGCTTGGGACTGACTCTTTACAATGAGCAGTTCTTC; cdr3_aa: CASSLGLTLYNEQFF
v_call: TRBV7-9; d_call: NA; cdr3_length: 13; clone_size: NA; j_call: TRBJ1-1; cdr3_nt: TGTGCCAGCAGTCACCCAGGGTACACTGAAGCTTTCTTT; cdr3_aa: CASSHPGYTEAFF
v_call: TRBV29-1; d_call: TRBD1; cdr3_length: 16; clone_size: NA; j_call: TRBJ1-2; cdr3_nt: TGCAGCGTTGAAGTATACGGGACAGTCGGCATCTATGGCTACACCTTC; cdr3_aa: CSVEVYGTVGIYGYTF